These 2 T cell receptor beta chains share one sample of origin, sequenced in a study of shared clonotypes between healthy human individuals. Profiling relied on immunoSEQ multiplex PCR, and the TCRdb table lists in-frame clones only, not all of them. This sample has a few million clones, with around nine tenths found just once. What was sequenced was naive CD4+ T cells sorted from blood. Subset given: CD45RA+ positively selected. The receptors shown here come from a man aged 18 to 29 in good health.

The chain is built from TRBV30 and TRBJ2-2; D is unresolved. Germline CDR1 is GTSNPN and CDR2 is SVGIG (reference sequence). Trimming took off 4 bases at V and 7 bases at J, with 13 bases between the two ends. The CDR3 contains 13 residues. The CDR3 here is CAWTARFDGELFF. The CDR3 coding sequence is TGTGCCTGGACGGCTCGGTTTGACGGGGAGCTGTTTTTT. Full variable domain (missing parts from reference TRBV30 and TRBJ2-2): SQTIHQWPATLVQPVGSPLSLECTVEGTSNPNLYWYRQAAGRGLQLLFYSVGIGQISSEVPQNLSASRPQDRQFILSSKKLLLSDSGFYLCAWTARFDGELFFGEGSRLTVL.

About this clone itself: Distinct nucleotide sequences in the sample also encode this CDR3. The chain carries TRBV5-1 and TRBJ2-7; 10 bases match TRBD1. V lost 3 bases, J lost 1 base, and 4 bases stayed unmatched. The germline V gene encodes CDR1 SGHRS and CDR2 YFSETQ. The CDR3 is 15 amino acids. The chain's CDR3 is CASSSDRGPSYEQYF. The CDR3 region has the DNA TGCGCCAGCAGCTCAGACAGGGGGCCGTCCTACGAGCAGTACTTC.